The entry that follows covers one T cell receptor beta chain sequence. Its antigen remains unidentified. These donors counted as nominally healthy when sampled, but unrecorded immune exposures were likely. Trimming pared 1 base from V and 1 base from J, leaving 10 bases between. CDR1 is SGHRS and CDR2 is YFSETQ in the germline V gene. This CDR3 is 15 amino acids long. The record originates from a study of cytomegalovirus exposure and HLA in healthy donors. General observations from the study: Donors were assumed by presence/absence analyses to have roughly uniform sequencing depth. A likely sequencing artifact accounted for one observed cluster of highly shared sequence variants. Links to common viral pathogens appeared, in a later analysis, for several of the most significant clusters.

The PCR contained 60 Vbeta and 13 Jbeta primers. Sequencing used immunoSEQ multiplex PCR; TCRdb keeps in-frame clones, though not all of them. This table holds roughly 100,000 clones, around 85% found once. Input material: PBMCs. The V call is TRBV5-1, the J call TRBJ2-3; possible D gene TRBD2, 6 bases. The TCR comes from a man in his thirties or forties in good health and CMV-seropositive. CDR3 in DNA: TGCGCCAGCAGCTTGTTAGGCGGGGGCACAGATACGCAGTATTTT. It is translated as CASSLLGGGTDTQYF.